The next 6 T cell receptor beta chains were all read from a single sample in a study of OX40 agonist ivuxolimab in advanced cancers. Only in-frame clones appear in the TCRdb table, and some are missing; sequencing was by immunoSEQ multiplex PCR. The sample consists of tens of thousands of clones, roughly 89% of them appearing once. Source: CD4+ or CD8+ T cells sorted from blood, taken in a trial of the OX40 agonist ivuxolimab. All receptors derive from an adult with an advanced solid tumor such as melanoma, head and neck, liver or kidney cancer.

V and J are TRBV7-3 and TRBJ2-3; the D gene is possibly TRBD1 (6 bases). The CDR3 has 13 amino acids. CDR1 and CDR2 from the germline V gene are SGHTA and FQGTGA. V lost 5 bases and J 13 bases, leaving 19 bases between the germline ends. The CDR3 sequence is CASSTSEQGEKYF. The DNA for the CDR3 is TGTGCCAGCAGCACCAGTGAACAGGGCGAGAAGTATTTT.

The CDR3 DNA reads as TGTGCCAGTAGTATATTCCGAGGGCTTACTAGCACAGATACGCAGTATTTT. Its translation: CASSIFRGLTSTDTQYF. The rearrangement links TRBV19 to TRBJ2-3; D might be TRBD2 (5 bases). The CDR3 runs 17 residues. V lost 2 bases and J lost 0, with 15 bases in between. Germline-derived CDR1 and CDR2 are LNHDA and SQIVND (reference sequence).

The chain has TRBV11-2 and TRBJ2-5; the D gene is possibly TRBD1 (6 bases). The CDR3 loop spans 14 amino acids. The V gene's germline CDR1 is SGHAT and CDR2 FQNNGV. V lost 5 bases to trimming and J lost 0 bases, with 10 bases between them. In nucleotides, the CDR3 is TGTGCCAGCAGCCTGGACAGATACCAAGAGACCCAGTACTTC. Amino acids: CASSLDRYQETQYF.

The chain recombines TRBV30 with TRBJ1-5; D call uncertain. V was clipped by 0 bases and J by 3 bases, with 6 bases between them. The CDR3 spans 13 residues. Germline V gene sequence: CDR1 GTSNPN, CDR2 SVGIG (reference sequence). The CDR3 protein is CAWSVNDNQPQHF. CDR3 coding DNA: TGTGCCTGGAGTGTTAACGACAATCAGCCCCAGCATTTT.

This sequence joins TRBV5-1 and TRBJ2-1; no clear D. CDR3 size: 14 residues. V gave up 6 bases and J gave up 0 bases, with 10 bases separating them. In germline, CDR1 is SGHRS, CDR2 YFSETQ. This CDR3 reads CASTKPGSYNEQFF. CDR3 nucleotides: TGCGCCAGCACAAAGCCAGGCTCCTACAATGAGCAGTTCTTC.

This clone has just a few counts. This rearrangement joins TRBV18 to TRBJ2-2; no definite D call. The germline V gene has CDR1 KGHSH and CDR2 LQKENI. Deletions cut 8 bases from V and 5 bases from J, with 9 bases between. The length of the CDR3 is 12 residues. CDR3 sequence: CASNVGTGELFF. The CDR3 nucleotides read TGTGCCAGCAACGTCGGGACCGGGGAGCTGTTTTTT. The full variable domain, rest sourced from reference TRBV18 and TRBJ2-2, is NAGVMQNPRHLVRRRGQEARLRCSPMKGHSHVYWYRQLPEEGLKFMVYLQKENIIDESGMPKERFSAEFPKEGPSILRIQQVVRGDSAAYFCASNVGTGELFFGEGSRLTVL.